This T cell receptor beta chain was identified during a study of blood T cell repertoires in COVID-19. The germline CDR1 and CDR2 sequences are LNHDA and SQIVND (reference sequence). This CDR3 contains 11 residues. V gave up 5 bases and J gave up 4 bases, with 6 bases separating them. In the original workflow: Amplification from reference gene primers served as the basis for estimated nucleated cell counts. Libraries were prepared by immunoSEQ multiplex PCR; TCRdb keeps only in-frame clonotypes and omits some of them. V, J and clone size derive from that table, while D and trimming were established from the DNA sequence. The table shows around 250,000 clones, with approximately 85% occurring only once.

The receptor's source is a man in his fifties or sixties with active or convalescent COVID-19. Sequenced material: peripheral blood. The rearrangement uses TRBV19 and TRBJ2-7, with D uncertain. This CDR3 is CASSSGYEQYF. DNA for the CDR3: TGTGCCAGTAGTTCCGGGTACGAGCAGTACTTC.